The sequence of this T cell receptor (beta chain) was determined in a study of T cells in Graves' hyperthyroidism and ophthalmopathy. This clonotype was seen many times. Antigen: not known. Germline V CDR1 and CDR2: SNHLY, FYNNEI. CDR3 length equals 15 residues. Trimming cost V 8 bases and J 4 bases; bases outside gene matches: 7. General study findings and limits: Appearing also in blood were most of the thyroid clonotypes expanded above 0.001.

Researchers took RNA transcripts and amplified the TCR beta CDR3 regions from them. With the HTBI primer set, the TCR CDR3 went through a first round of RT-PCR. Each CDR3 protein gets one entry after TCRdb re-called the multiplex PCR reads with MiXCR. The sample has around 600,000 distinct CDR3 sequences, more than 12% seen once. The authors obtained PBMCs from around 10 ml of fresh peripheral blood. The chain recombines TRBV2 with TRBJ2-2; 10 bases align to TRBD2. This receptor was obtained from a woman in her 50s with Graves' ophthalmopathy. The source material was blood. In DNA, the CDR3 is TGTGCCAGCCACGAACTAGCGGGGTTCACCGGGGAGCTGTTTTTT. Protein product: CASHELAGFTGELFF.